The T cell receptor beta chain described here comes from a study of cytomegalovirus exposure and HLA in healthy donors. PCR employed 60 Vbeta and 13 Jbeta primers. Some clones are missing from TCRdb's copy, which holds only in-frame ones; the method was immunoSEQ multiplex PCR. The data contain roughly 120,000 clones, approximately 78% of them singletons. CDR1 is SNHLY, CDR2 FYNNEI, per germline. Trimming cost V 8 bases and J 1 base, with 8 bases left between them. The CDR3 sequence is 12 residues long. Study results and caveats: CMV antigen specificity was confirmed in vitro for a few CMV-associated chains.

Turning to this clone: What it binds is not known.

The sequenced material came from PBMCs. This TCR was sampled from a man aged 35-49 years in good health and CMV-seronegative. The chain joins TRBV2 to TRBJ1-2; D uncertain. This CDR3 is CASRRSNYGYTF. CDR3 in DNA: TGTGCCAGCCGTCGCAGTAACTATGGCTACACCTTC.